The 13 T cell receptor beta chains reported below all come from one sample, sequenced in a study of T cells in Graves' hyperthyroidism and ophthalmopathy. Researchers amplified the TCR beta CDR3 regions from RNA transcripts. During a first-round RT-PCR of the TCR CDR3, the HTBI primer set was used. TCRdb redid the calling of the multiplex PCR reads with MiXCR, one entry per CDR3 protein. The repertoire includes roughly 640,000 distinct CDR3 sequences, about a sixth of them detected once, and around 3.5% sits in the top ten. The sample comprised blood. Receptors were obtained from a woman between 40 and 55 years old with Graves' ophthalmopathy.

This clonotype has ten or more counts. The chain couples TRBV11-2 to TRBJ2-5; D remains ambiguous. There are 14 residues in the CDR3. Germline V gives CDR1 SGHAT, CDR2 FQNNGV. V was cut by 7 bases and J by 8 bases, with 20 bases left in between. This CDR3 reads CASTERSLLGTQYF. The CDR3 nucleotides are TGTGCCAGCACCGAGAGGTCCCTTTTGGGAACCCAGTACTTC.

In its sample, this clonotype was seen many times. V and J are TRBV7-2 and TRBJ2-3; D gene uncertain. Germline lookup yields CDR1 SGHTA and CDR2 FQGNSA. Trimming pared 6 bases from V and 0 bases from J, leaving 7 bases between. The CDR3 contains 13 residues. CDR3 sequence reads: CASRHTSTDTQYF. CDR3 in DNA: TGTGCCAGCAGACATACTAGCACAGATACGCAGTATTTT. Full variable domain (missing parts from reference TRBV7-2 and TRBJ2-3): GAGVSQSPSNKVTEKGKDVELRCDPISGHTALYWYRQSLGQGLEFLIYFQGNSAPDKSGLPSDRFSAERTGGSVSTLTIQRTQQEDSAVYLCASRHTSTDTQYFGPGTRLTVL.

The chain has TRBV2 and TRBJ2-4; TRBD2 agrees at 10 bases. The V segment lost 1 base and the J segment 0 bases; nucleotides outside the gene matches: 6. CDR1 is SNHLY, CDR2 FYNNEI, per germline. The CDR3 spans 18 residues. The CDR3 region has the DNA TGTGCCAGCAGTGAAGGGACTAGCGGTCGGATAGCCAAAAACATTCAGTACTTC. This codes for CASSEGTSGRIAKNIQYF.

This clonotype was counted a few times. Written as DNA, the CDR3 is TGTGCCAGCAGCCCCACCGGGACAGGGTACTACGAGCAGTACTTC. Its translation: CASSPTGTGYYEQYF. This rearrangement joins TRBV5-6 to TRBJ2-7, with 9 nucleotides matching TRBD1. This CDR3 comprises 15 residues. Germline CDR1 reads SGHDT; CDR2 reads YYEEEE. With V trimmed by 4 bases and J by 3 bases, 8 bases remained unmatched. Together with reference TRBV5-6 and TRBJ2-7, the CDR3 gives the full variable domain: DAGVTQSPTHLIKTRGQQVTLRCSPKSGHDTVSWYQQALGQGPQFIFQYYEEEERQRGNFPDRFSGHQFPNYSSELNVNALLLGDSALYLCASSPTGTGYYEQYFGPGTRLTVT.

This clonotype was recorded many times. The CDR3 bases are TGCGCCAGCAGCTTGGGGGTAGGGCGGGATGAGCAGTTCTTC. This encodes CASSLGVGRDEQFF. The V call is TRBV5-1, the J call TRBJ2-1; tentatively, D is TRBD2 (5 bases). The CDR3 totals 14 residues. The V gene's germline CDR1 is SGHRS and CDR2 YFSETQ. The V end lost 0 bases, the J end lost 8 bases, and 12 bases lay between the germline ends.

The chain employs TRBV5-1 and TRBJ2-5; possibly TRBD1 for D (6 bases). The length of the CDR3 is 14 residues. Deletions cut 5 bases from V and 5 bases from J, with 16 bases between. The germline V gene encodes CDR1 SGHRS and CDR2 YFSETQ. The CDR3 protein is CASRNIRGEETQYF. For the CDR3, the DNA is TGCGCCAGCAGAAATATCAGGGGTGAGGAGACCCAGTACTTC.

There are many counts of this clonotype. This chain joins TRBV11-2 and TRBJ2-2; D gene ambiguous. Deletions cut 5 bases from V and 1 base from J, with 8 bases between. The germline CDR1 and CDR2 sequences are SGHAT and FQNNGV. CDR3 length: 14 amino acids. The CDR3 nucleotides are TGTGCCAGCAGCCACCTCAAGAACACCGGGGAGCTGTTTTTT. Translated: CASSHLKNTGELFF.

The chain is built from TRBV5-1 and TRBJ2-3; D may be TRBD2 (6 bases). Deletions cut 1 base from V and 4 bases from J, with 16 bases between. Germline CDR1 SGHRS, CDR2 YFSETQ. The length of the CDR3 is 16 residues. In DNA, the CDR3 is TGCGCCAGCAGCTTGTTGACCCGGCGGGAATCAGATACGCAGTATTTT. The encoded protein is CASSLLTRRESDTQYF.

This clonotype was detected many times. The rearrangement links TRBV7-3 to TRBJ2-1; 7 bases match TRBD1. Germline lookup yields CDR1 SGHTA and CDR2 FQGTGA. The CDR3 is 21 amino acids. J lost 0 bases, V lost 2 bases, and 19 bases had no gene match. The DNA of the CDR3 is TGTGCCAGCAGCTTAGGTCCACTAGGGCAGGGGGTGCCTAGCTCCTACAATGAGCAGTTCTTC. Translating it yields CASSLGPLGQGVPSSYNEQFF.

This clonotype has at least ten counts. The chain couples TRBV6-1 to TRBJ2-7; 9 nucleotides align to TRBD1. The CDR3 consists of 15 residues. Trimming took 4 bases from V and 6 from J; bases not matched to a gene: 10. CDR1 MNHNS and CDR2 SASEGT come from the germline V gene. CDR3 in amino acids: CASSAGGQGRREQYF. In DNA, the CDR3 is TGTGCCAGCAGTGCCGGAGGACAGGGGAGACGCGAGCAGTACTTC.

The chain joins TRBV10-2 to TRBJ2-1; 8 bases fit TRBD1. There are 14 residues in the CDR3. Trimming cost V 7 bases and J 7 bases; bases outside gene matches: 9. CDR1 and CDR2 from the germline V gene are WSHSY and SAAADI. The CDR3 DNA reads TGCGCCAGCACCGACAGGGGCCCTTGGAATGAGCAGTTCTTC. Amino acids: CASTDRGPWNEQFF.

In its sample, this clonotype was seen many times. This chain joins TRBV11-3 and TRBJ2-7; perhaps TRBD2 as D (5 bases). Germline CDR1 SGHNT, CDR2 YENEEA. The CDR3 length is 13 residues. V dropped 10 bases and J dropped 7 bases, with 20 bases sitting between them. CDR3 residues: CAIRTGRYWEQYF. The CDR3 nucleotides are TGTGCCATCAGGACTGGTCGCTACTGGGAGCAGTACTTC.

This clonotype was seen only a few times. The V and J genes are TRBV12-3 or TRBV12-4 and TRBJ2-3, with TRBD2 identical over 8 bases. The CDR3 extends over 17 amino acids. V lost 5 bases, J lost 4 bases, and 14 bases stayed unmatched. For the CDR3, the DNA is TGTGCCAGCAGTCCGGTAGCGGGGCCGCGGGGGCCAGATACGCAGTATTTT. The encoded protein is CASSPVAGPRGPDTQYF.